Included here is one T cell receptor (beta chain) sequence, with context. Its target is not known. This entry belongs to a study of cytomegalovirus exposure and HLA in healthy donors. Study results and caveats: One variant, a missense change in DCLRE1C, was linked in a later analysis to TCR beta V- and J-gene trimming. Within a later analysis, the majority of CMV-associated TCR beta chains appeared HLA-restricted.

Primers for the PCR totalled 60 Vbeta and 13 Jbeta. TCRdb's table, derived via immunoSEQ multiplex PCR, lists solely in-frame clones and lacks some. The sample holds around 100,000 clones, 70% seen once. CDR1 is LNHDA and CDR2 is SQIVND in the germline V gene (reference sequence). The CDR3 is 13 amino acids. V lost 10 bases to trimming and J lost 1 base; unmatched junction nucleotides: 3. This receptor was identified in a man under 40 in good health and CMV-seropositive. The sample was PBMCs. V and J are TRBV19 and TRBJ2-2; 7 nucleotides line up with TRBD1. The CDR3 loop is CATRTGNTGELFF. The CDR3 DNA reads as TGTGCCACTCGGACAGGGAACACCGGGGAGCTGTTTTTT.